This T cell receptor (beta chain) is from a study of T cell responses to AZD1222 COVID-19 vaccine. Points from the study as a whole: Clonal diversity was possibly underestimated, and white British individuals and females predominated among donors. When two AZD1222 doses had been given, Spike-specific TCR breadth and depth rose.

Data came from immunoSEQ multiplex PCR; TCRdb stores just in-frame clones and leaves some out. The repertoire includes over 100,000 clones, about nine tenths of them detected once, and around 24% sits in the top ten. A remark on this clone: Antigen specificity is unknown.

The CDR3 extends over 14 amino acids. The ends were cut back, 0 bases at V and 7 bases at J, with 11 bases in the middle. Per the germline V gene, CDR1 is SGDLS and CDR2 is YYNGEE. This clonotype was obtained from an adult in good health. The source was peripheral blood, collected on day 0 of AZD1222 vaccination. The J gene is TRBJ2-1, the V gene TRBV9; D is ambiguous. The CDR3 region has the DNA TGTGCCAGCAGCGTAGCTTCTTGGCAAAATGAGCAGTTCTTC. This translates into CASSVASWQNEQFF. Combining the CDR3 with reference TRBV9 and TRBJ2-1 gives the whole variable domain DSGVTQTPKHLITATGQRVTLRCSPRSGDLSVYWYQQSLDQGLQFLIQYYNGEERAKGNILERFSAQQFPDLHSELNLSSLELGDSALYFCASSVASWQNEQFFGPGTRLTVL.